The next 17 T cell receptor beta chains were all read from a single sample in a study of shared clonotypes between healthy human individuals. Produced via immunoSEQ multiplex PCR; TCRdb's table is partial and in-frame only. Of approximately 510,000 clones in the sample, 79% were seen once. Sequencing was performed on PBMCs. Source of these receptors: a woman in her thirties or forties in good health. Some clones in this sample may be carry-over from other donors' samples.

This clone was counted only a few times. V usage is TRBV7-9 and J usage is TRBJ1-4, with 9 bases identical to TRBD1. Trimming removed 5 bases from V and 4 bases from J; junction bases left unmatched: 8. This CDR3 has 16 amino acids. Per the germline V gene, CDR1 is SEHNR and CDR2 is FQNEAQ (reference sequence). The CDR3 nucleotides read TGTGCCAGCAGCCCGCCTCCGGGACAGGGTAATGAAAAACTGTTTTTT. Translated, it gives CASSPPPGQGNEKLFF. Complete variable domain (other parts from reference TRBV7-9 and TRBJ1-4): DTGVSQNPRHKITKRGQNVTFRCDPISEHNRLYWYRQTLGQGPEFLTYFQNEAQLEKSRLLSDRFSAERPKGSFSTLEIQRTEQGDSAMYLCASSPPPGQGNEKLFFGSGTQLSVL.

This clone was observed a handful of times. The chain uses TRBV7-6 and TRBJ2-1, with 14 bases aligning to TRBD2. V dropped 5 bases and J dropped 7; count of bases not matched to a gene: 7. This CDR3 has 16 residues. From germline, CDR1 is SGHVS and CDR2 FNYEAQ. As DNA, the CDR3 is TGTGCCAGCAGCGGAGGGGGACTAGCGGGAGAAAATGAGCAGTTCTTC. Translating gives CASSGGGLAGENEQFF.

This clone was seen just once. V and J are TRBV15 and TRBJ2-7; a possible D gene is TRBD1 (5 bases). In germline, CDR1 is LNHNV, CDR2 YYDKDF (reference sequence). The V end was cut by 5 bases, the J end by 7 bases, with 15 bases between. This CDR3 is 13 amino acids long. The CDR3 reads CATSLLGPGEQYF. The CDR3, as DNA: TGTGCCACCAGCCTACTGGGGCCTGGTGAGCAGTACTTC.

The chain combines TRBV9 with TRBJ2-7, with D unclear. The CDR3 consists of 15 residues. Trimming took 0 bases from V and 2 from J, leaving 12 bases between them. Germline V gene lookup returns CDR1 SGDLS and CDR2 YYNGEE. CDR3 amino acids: CASSVDPKGTYEQYF. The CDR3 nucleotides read TGTGCCAGCAGCGTAGACCCCAAGGGTACCTACGAGCAGTACTTC.

CDR3 sequence: CASSLRLADPSSYNEQFF. The CDR3 nucleotides are TGTGCCAGCAGCTTACGACTAGCGGACCCAAGCTCCTACAATGAGCAGTTCTTC. The J gene is TRBJ2-1, the V gene TRBV9, with 9 positions matching TRBD2. This CDR3 has 18 residues. V was pared by 4 bases and J by 0 bases, with 11 bases of the junction left unmatched. CDR1 and CDR2 (germline): SGDLS, YYNGEE.

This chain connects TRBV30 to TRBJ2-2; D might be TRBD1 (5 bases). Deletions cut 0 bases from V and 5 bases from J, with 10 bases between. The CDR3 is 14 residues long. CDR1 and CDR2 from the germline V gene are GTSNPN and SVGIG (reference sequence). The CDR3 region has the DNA TGTGCCTGGAGTGTACTTCGACAGACCGGGGAGCTGTTTTTT. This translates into CAWSVLRQTGELFF.

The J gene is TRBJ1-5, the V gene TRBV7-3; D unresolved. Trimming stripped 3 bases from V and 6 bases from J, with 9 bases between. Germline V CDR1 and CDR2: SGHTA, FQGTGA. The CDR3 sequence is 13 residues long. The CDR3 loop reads CASSLGRGQPQHF. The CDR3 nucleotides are TGTGCCAGCAGCTTGGGCCGGGGTCAGCCCCAGCATTTT.

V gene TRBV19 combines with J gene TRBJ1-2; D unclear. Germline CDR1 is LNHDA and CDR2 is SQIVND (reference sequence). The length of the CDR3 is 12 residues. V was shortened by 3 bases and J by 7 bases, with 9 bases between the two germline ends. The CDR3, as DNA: TGTGCCAGTAGTATCCGGACTTTTGGCTACACCTTC. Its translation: CASSIRTFGYTF.

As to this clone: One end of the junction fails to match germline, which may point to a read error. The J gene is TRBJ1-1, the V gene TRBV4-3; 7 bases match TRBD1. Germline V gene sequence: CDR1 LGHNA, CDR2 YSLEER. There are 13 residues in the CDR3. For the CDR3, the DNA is TGCGCCAGCGGCCAGGGGGTTAACACTGAAGCTTTCTTT. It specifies CASGQGVNTEAFF.

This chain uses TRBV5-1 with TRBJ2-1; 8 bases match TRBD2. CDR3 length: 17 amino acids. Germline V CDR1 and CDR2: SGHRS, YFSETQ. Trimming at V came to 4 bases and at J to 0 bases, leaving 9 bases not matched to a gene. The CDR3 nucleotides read TGCGCCAGCAGCCCCGGGGGGGCCTCTAGCTCCTACAATGAGCAGTTCTTC. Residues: CASSPGGASSSYNEQFF. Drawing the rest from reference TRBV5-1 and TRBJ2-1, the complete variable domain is KAGVTQTPRYLIKTRGQQVTLSCSPISGHRSVSWYQQTPGQGLQFLFEYFSETQRNKGNFPGRFSGRQFSNSRSEMNVSTLELGDSALYLCASSPGGASSSYNEQFFGPGTRLTVL.

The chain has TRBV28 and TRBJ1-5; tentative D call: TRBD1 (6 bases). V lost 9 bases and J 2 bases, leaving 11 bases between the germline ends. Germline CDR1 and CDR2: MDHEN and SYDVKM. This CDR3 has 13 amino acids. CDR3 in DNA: TGTGCCAGTTCGAGGGGGGGCAATCAGCCCCAGCATTTT. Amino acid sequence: CASSRGGNQPQHF.

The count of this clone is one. CDR3 DNA sequence: TGTGCCAGCAGCCAAAAGGACTCCTACAATGAGCAGTTCTTC. It is translated as CASSQKDSYNEQFF. J is TRBJ2-1 and V is TRBV14, with unresolved D. The V gene's germline CDR1 is SGHDN and CDR2 FVKESK. There are 14 residues in the CDR3. The ends were cut back, 2 bases at V and 0 bases at J, with 5 bases in the middle.

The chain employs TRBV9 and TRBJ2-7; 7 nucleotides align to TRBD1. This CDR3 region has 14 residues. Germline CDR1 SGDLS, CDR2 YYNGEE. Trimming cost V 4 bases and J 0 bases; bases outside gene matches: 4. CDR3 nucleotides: TGTGCCAGCAGCCCCAGACAGGGCTCCTACGAGCAGTACTTC. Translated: CASSPRQGSYEQYF.

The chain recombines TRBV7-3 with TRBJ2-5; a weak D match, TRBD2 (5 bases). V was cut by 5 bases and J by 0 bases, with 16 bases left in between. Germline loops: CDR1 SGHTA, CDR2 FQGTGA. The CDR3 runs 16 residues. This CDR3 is CASSPGIHNYQETQYF. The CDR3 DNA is TGTGCCAGCAGCCCCGGGATCCATAATTACCAAGAGACCCAGTACTTC.

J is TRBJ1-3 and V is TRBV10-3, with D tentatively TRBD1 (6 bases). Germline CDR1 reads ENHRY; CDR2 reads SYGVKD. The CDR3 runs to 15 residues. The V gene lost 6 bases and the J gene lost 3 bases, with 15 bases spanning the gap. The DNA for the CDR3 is TGTGCCATCAGGGACAGTAACGATTTTGGAAACACCATATATTTT. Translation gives CAIRDSNDFGNTIYF.

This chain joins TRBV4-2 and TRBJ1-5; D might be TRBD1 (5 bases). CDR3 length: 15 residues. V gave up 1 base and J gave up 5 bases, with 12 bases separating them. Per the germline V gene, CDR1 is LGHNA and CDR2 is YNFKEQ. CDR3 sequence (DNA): TGTGCCAGCAGCCAAGCGGGGGGGATCGATCAGCCCCAGCATTTT. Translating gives CASSQAGGIDQPQHF.

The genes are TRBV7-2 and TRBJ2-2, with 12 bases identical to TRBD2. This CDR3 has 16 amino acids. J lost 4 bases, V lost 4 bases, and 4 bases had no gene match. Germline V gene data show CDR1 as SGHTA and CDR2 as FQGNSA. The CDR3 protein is CASSSLAGGVTGELFF. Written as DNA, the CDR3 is TGTGCCAGCAGCTCCCTAGCGGGAGGGGTCACCGGGGAGCTGTTTTTT.